This T cell receptor beta chain was obtained from a study of cytomegalovirus exposure and HLA in healthy donors. Study in general: Earlier work reported 90 million to 120 million unique TCR beta sequences from about 190 million T cells.

This CDR3 region has 14 residues. Germline V lookup: CDR1 SNHLY, CDR2 FYNNEI. J was trimmed by 5 bases and V by 9 bases; bases with no gene match: 12. Concerning this clone: What it binds is not known.

Both 60 Vbeta primers and 13 Jbeta primers went into the PCR. Profiled with immunoSEQ multiplex PCR; TCRdb holds only in-frame clones, not every one. The table has 110,000 to 150,000 clones, around 76% seen once; the top ten hold roughly 4%. Study observations and caveats: Some segments of the V type, notably TRBV6-2 and TRBV6-3, were excluded as indistinguishable. One later analysis reportedly identified an Asian-associated ancestry cluster that showed fewer N-insertions than the approximately 710-donor mean. For TCR beta chains, V- and J-gene trimming was later linked to a missense DCLRE1C variant.

The chain combines TRBV2 with TRBJ2-5; 7 bases match TRBD1. This receptor was obtained from a man aged 18 to 29 in good health and CMV-seronegative. The sequenced sample consisted of PBMCs. In DNA, the CDR3 is TGTGCCAGTCAGACAGGGAGCGCTTCCGAGACCCAGTACTTC. Translated, it gives CASQTGSASETQYF. Full variable domain (rest looked up from reference TRBV2 and TRBJ2-5): EPEVTQTPSHQVTQMGQEVILRCVPISNHLYFYWYRQILGQKVEFLVSFYNNEISEKSEIFDDQFSVERPDGSNFTLKIRSTKLEDSAMYFCASQTGSASETQYFGPGTRLLVL.